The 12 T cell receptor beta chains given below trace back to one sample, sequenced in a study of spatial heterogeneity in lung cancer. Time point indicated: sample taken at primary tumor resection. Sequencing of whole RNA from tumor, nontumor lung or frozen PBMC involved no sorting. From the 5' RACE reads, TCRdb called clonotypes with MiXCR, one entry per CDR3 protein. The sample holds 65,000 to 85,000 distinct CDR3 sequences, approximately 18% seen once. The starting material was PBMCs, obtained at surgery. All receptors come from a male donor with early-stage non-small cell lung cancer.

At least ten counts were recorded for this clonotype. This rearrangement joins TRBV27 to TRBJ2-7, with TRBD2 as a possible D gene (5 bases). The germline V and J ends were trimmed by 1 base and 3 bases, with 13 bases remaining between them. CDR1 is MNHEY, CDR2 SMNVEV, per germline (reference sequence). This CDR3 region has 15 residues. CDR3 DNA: TGTGCCAGCAGTTTATACGTAGCCGGGGTCTACGAGCAGTACTTC. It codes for CASSLYVAGVYEQYF.

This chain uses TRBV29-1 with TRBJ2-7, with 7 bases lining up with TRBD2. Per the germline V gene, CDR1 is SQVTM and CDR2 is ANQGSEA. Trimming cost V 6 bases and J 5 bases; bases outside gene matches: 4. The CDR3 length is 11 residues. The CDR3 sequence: CSVGGVNEQYF. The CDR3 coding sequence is TGCAGCGTGGGAGGGGTAAACGAGCAGTACTTC.

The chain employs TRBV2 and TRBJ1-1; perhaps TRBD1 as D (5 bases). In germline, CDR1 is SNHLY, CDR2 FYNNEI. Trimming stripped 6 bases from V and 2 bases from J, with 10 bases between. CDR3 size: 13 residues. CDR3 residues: CASRGRGNTEAFF. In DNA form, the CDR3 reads TGTGCCAGCAGGGGAAGGGGAAACACTGAAGCTTTCTTT.

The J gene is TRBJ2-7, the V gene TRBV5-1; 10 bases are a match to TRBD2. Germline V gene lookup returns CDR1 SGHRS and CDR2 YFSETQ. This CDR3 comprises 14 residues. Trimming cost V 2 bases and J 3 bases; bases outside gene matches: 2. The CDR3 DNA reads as TGCGCCAGCAGCTTAGCGGGAGGGTTCTACGAGCAGTACTTC. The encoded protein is CASSLAGGFYEQYF.

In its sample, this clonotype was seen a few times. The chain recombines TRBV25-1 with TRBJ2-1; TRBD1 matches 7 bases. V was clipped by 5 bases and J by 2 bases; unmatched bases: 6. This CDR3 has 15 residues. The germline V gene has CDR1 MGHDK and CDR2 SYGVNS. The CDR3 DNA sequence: TGTGCCAGCAGTTTTCGACAGGGACCCTACAATGAGCAGTTCTTC. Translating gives CASSFRQGPYNEQFF. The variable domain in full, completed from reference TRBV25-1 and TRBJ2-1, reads EADIYQTPRYLVIGTGKKITLECSQTMGHDKMYWYQQDPGMELHLIHYSYGVNSTEKGDLSSESTVSRIRTEHFPLTLESARPSHTSQYLCASSFRQGPYNEQFFGPGTRLTVL.

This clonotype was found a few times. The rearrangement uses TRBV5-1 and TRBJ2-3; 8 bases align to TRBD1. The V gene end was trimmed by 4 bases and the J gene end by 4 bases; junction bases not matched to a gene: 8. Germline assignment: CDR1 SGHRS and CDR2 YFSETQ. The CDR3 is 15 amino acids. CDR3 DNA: TGCGCCAGCAGCCCCCTCGGACAGGGACCAGATACGCAGTATTTT. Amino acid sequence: CASSPLGQGPDTQYF.

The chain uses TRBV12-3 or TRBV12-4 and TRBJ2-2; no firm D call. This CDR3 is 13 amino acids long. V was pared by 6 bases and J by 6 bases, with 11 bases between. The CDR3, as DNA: TGTGCCAGCAGCCCGGGCCCATCCGGGGAGCTGTTTTTT. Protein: CASSPGPSGELFF.

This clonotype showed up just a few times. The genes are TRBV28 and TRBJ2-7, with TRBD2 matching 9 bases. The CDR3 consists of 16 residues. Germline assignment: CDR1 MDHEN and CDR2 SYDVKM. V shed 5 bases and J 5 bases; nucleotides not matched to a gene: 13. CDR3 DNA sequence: TGTGCCAGCAGTCCGTCGGGGGTAGCGGGAGTGAACGAGCAGTACTTC. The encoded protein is CASSPSGVAGVNEQYF. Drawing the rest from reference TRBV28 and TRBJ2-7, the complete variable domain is DVKVTQSSRYLVKRTGEKVFLECVQDMDHENMFWYRQDPGLGLRLIYFSYDVKMKEKGDIPEGYSVSREKKERFSLILESASTNQTSMYLCASSPSGVAGVNEQYFGPGTRLTVT.

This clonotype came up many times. CDR3 residues: CSVPHLGVGPEAFF. CDR3 bases: TGCAGCGTTCCGCATTTGGGGGTAGGCCCTGAAGCTTTCTTT. V usage is TRBV29-1 and J usage is TRBJ1-1, with D perhaps TRBD1 (5 bases). The V end was cut by 5 bases, the J end by 6 bases, with 19 bases between. The germline gives CDR1 SQVTM, CDR2 ANQGSEA. This CDR3 has 14 amino acids.

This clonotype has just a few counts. The CDR3 reads CASSIRGEDTGELFF. CDR3 bases: TGTGCCAGCAGCATCAGGGGGGAGGACACCGGGGAGCTGTTTTTT. The rearrangement joins TRBV9 to TRBJ2-2, with D perhaps TRBD1 (7 bases). V lost 4 bases and J 3 bases, leaving 13 bases between the germline ends. In germline, CDR1 is SGDLS, CDR2 YYNGEE. CDR3 length: 15 amino acids.

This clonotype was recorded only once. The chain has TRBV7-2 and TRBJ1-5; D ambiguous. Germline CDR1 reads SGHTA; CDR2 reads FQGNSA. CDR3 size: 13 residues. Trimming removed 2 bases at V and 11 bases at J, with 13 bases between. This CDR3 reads CASSLNSVGTQHF. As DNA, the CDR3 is TGTGCCAGCAGCTTAAATTCTGTGGGGACCCAGCATTTT.

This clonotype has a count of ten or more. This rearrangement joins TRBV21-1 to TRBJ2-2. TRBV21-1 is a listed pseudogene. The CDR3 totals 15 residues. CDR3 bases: TGTGCCAGCAGCTCCCAGGGGGCTAACACCGGGGAGCTGTTTTTT. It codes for CASSSQGANTGELFF.